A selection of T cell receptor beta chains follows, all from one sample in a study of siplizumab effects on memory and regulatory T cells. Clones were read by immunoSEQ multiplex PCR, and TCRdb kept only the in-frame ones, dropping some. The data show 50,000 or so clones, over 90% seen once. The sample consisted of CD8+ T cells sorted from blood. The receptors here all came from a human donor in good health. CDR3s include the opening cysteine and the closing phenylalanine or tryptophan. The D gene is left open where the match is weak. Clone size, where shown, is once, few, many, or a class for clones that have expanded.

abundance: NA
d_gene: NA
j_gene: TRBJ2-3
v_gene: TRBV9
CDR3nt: TGTGCCAGCAGCGTAGAGGGGGGAGGAGGGTCAGATACGCAGTATTTT
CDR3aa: CASSVEGGGGSDTQYF

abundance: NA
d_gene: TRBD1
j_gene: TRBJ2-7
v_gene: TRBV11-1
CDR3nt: TGTGCCAGCAGCTTGCGGACAGGGACCTACGAGCAGTACTTC
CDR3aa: CASSLRTGTYEQYF

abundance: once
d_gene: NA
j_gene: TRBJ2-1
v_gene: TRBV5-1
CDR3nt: TGCGCCAGCAGCCTTAACTACAATGAGCAGTTCTTC
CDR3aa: CASSLNYNEQFF

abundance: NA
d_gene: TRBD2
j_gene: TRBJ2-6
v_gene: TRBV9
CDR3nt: TGTGCCAGCAGCGTAGACCCCAGCGGGAGGGACACCTCTGGGGCCAACGTCCTGACTTTC
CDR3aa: CASSVDPSGRDTSGANVLTF

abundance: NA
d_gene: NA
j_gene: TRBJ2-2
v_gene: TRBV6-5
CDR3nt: TGTGCCAGCAGTCAGACTGGGGAGCTGTTTTTT
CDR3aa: CASSQTGELFF

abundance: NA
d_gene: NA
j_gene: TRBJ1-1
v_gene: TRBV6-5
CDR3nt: TGTGCCAGCAGTGAGGGACGGTCTGAAGCTTTCTTT
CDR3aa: CASSEGRSEAFF

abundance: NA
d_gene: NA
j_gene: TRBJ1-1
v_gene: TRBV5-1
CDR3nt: TGCGCCAGCAGCCCGTCCAAGAACACTGAAGCTTTCTTT
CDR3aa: CASSPSKNTEAFF

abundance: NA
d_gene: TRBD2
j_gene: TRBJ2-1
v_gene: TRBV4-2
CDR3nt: TGTGCCAGCAGCCGCAGCGGGAGCCGGAATGAGCAGTTCTTC
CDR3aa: CASSRSGSRNEQFF

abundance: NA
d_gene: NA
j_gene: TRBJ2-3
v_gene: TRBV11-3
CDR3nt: TGTGCCAGCAGCCCCGGGACCACAGATACGCAGTATTTT
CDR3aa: CASSPGTTDTQYF

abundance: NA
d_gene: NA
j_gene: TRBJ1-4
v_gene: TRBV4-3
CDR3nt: TGCGCCAGCAGCCAAGATGGAGGACAAGGCGCCGAAAAACTGTTTTTT
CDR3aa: CASSQDGGQGAEKLFF

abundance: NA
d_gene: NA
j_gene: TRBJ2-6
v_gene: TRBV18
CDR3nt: TGTGCCAGCTCCCCTCCCTCTGGGGCCAACGTCCTGACTTTC
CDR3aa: CASSPPSGANVLTF

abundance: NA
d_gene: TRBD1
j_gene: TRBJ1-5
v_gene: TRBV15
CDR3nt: TGTGCCACCAGCAGAGATCAGGGGGGTAGCAATCAGCCCCAGCATTTT
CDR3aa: CATSRDQGGSNQPQHF

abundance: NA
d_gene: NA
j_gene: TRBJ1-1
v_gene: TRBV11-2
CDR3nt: TGTGCCAGCAGCTTAGATTACAGGGAGGACACTGAAGCTTTCTTT
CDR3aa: CASSLDYREDTEAFF

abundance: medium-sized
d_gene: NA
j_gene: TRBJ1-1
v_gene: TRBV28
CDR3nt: TGTGCCAGCAGTTTCCGGGGACGAGGGATGAACACTGAAGCTTTCTTT
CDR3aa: CASSFRGRGMNTEAFF

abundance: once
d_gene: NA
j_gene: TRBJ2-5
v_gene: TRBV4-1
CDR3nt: TGCGCCAGCAGCCAACTTTTCAGGGAAGAGACCCAGTACTTC
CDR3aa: CASSQLFREETQYF

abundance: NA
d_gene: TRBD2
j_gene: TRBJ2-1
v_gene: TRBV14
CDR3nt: TGTGCCAGCAGCCAAGACACATCCGCCTCGGCGGGAGGGCCCAATGAGCAGTTCTTC
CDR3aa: CASSQDTSASAGGPNEQFF

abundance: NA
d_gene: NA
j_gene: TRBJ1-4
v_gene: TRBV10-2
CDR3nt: TGCGCCAGCAGGGGGGCAGGAACTAATGAAAAACTGTTTTTT
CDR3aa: CASRGAGTNEKLFF

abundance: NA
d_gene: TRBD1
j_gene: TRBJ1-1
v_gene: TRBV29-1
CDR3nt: TGCAGCGTTGAAGGGGGACAGAGTAACACTGAAGCTTTCTTT
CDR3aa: CSVEGGQSNTEAFF